This T cell receptor beta chain appears in the sequencing data of a study of shared clonotypes between healthy human individuals. All donors were healthy HIV-negative adults lacking recent acute infections or vaccinations. General observations from the study: Generally, naive subsets (rather than memory subsets) showed larger estimated richness. Relative to their counterparts shared across all four donors, non-shared clonotypes exhibited diminished generation probabilities.

Template for every sorted-subset replicate PCR totaled about 0.2 ug DNA, tens of thousands of T cell genomes. TCRdb's copy holds only in-frame clones and misses some; the assay was immunoSEQ multiplex PCR. The sample includes approximately 2.5 million clones, roughly 92% of them seen just once. With respect to this clone: The antigen is undetermined.

Trimming took 3 bases from V and 1 from J, leaving 11 bases between them. This CDR3 spans 15 amino acids. Germline CDR1 is SGHDT and CDR2 is YYEEEE. The chain has TRBV5-6 and TRBJ2-1; D is perhaps TRBD1 (5 bases). The TCR comes from a man between 18 and 35 years old in good health. The sample consisted of naive CD4+ T cells sorted from blood. Regarding subset: CD45RA+ positively selected. This CDR3 reads CASSSGSWSYNEQFF. The CDR3 region has the DNA TGTGCCAGCAGCTCAGGGTCCTGGTCCTACAATGAGCAGTTCTTC. Full variable domain (rest looked up from reference TRBV5-6 and TRBJ2-1): DAGVTQSPTHLIKTRGQQVTLRCSPKSGHDTVSWYQQALGQGPQFIFQYYEEEERQRGNFPDRFSGHQFPNYSSELNVNALLLGDSALYLCASSSGSWSYNEQFFGPGTRLTVL.